This T cell receptor beta chain was recovered during a study of early T cells in non-severe SARS-CoV-2 infection. Study outcomes and limitations: There was a bias toward anti-spike CD8 responses in VDJdb matching, which missed private and CD4 specificities.

V gave up 5 bases and J gave up 2 bases, with 7 bases separating them. CDR1 and CDR2 from the germline V gene are LNHDA and SQIVND (reference sequence). This CDR3 comprises 13 residues. TCRdb re-called the 5' RACE reads with MiXCR, one entry per CDR3 protein. The data show tens of thousands of distinct CDR3 sequences, over 13% seen once. The table lists this clonotype with a few counts. The antigen is unknown. This TCR was recovered from an adult who was a healthcare worker with PCR-confirmed SARS-CoV-2 infection or an uninfected control (not recorded which). This chain links TRBV19 with TRBJ1-3, with D perhaps matching TRBD1 (5 bases). The sequencing sample was made of whole blood. CDR3 residues: CASSAGTGNTIYF. The CDR3 bases are TGTGCCAGTAGTGCAGGGACTGGAAACACCATATATTTT.